This entry lists 13 T cell receptor beta chains sequenced from one sample in a study of T cell clonality in common variable immunodeficiency. Assay used: immunoSEQ multiplex PCR; TCRdb lists only in-frame clones, some missing. The sample shows tens of thousands of clones, no singletons; the ten largest hold about 29%. The antigens these receptors bind are not known. General observations from the study: Fewer deletions and N-nucleotide insertions were reportedly seen in common variable immunodeficiency TCR beta sequences.

The sequenced sample consisted of peripheral blood mononuclear cells. The source of these receptors is a human donor with common variable immunodeficiency.

This clone has a count of ten or more. The sequence runs out 3 residues before the end of the CDR3; the remainder is reconstructed from the germline J gene. The rearrangement joins TRBV7-9 to TRBJ2-5; the match to TRBD2 covers 13 bases. The germline gives CDR1 SEHNR, CDR2 FQNEAQ (reference sequence). The CDR3 runs 15 residues. V lost 5 bases, J lost 5 bases, and 5 bases stayed unmatched. The DNA read from the CDR3 is TGTGCCAGCAGCCCAGGACTAGCGGGGGTGGAGACC. Translating it yields CASSPGLAGVET. The CDR3, in full, reads CASSPGLAGVETQYF.

The CDR3 loop is CASSGNRSPLHF. The sequenced CDR3 bases are TGTGCCAGCAGTGGTAATCGTTCACCC. The rearrangement joins TRBV2 to TRBJ1-6; D not resolved. Coverage ceases 3 residues before the CDR3 finishes, and the germline J gene fills in the end. V lost 4 bases, J lost 9 bases, and 7 bases lay in between. Germline V gene data show CDR1 as SNHLY and CDR2 as FYNNEI. The CDR3 spans 12 residues.

There are many counts of this clone. The junction departs from germline at one end; a sequencing error may be responsible. The read stops 3 residues short of the end of the CDR3; the missing end is completed from the germline J gene. V is TRBV7-7 and J is TRBJ2-2, with 10 positions matching TRBD1. Germline lookup yields CDR1 SSHAT and CDR2 FNYEAQ (reference sequence). The CDR3 runs 17 residues. CDR3 DNA (partial): TGTGCTAGCAGTCGAGACCCGGGACAGGGGATGGCCGGGGAG. Its protein is CASSRDPGQGMAGE. From start to end, the CDR3 is CASSRDPGQGMAGELFF.

In this sample, this clone turned up many times. The read comes to an end 3 residues before the CDR3 does, leaving the germline J gene to fill in the end. The genes are TRBV7-2 and TRBJ2-2; weak D call: TRBD1 (5 bases). This CDR3 comprises 15 residues. V gave up 2 bases and J gave up 6 bases, with 13 bases separating them. The germline CDR1 and CDR2 sequences are SGHTA and FQGNSA. The part of the CDR3 DNA that was read is TGTGCCAGCAGCTTAACAGGCCAACCAGCCGGGGAG. Its translation: CASSLTGQPAGE. The full CDR3 protein is CASSLTGQPAGELFF. The variable domain in full, completed from reference TRBV7-2 and TRBJ2-2, reads GAGVSQSPSNKVTEKGKDVELRCDPISGHTALYWYRQSLGQGLEFLIYFQGNSAPDKSGLPSDRFSAERTGGSVSTLTIQRTQQEDSAVYLCASSLTGQPAGELFFGEGSRLTVL.

Comments on this clone: The CDR3 end lies 3 residues beyond the end of the read and is filled in from the germline J gene. The chain links TRBV18 to TRBJ2-2, with D maybe TRBD1 (5 bases). Trimming took off 2 bases at V and 6 bases at J, with 10 bases between the two ends. CDR3 length: 14 amino acids. Per germline, CDR1 KGHSH and CDR2 LQKENI. The CDR3 loop reads CASSPDSKAGELFF. CDR3 DNA, as far as it was read: TGTGCCAGCTCACCAGACAGTAAGGCCGGGGAG. Supplemented by reference TRBV18 and TRBJ2-2, the full variable domain reads NAGVMQNPRHLVRRRGQEARLRCSPMKGHSHVYWYRQLPEEGLKFMVYLQKENIIDESGMPKERFSAEFPKEGPSILRIQQVVRGDSAAYFCASSPDSKAGELFFGEGSRLTVL.

This clone came up a few times. The CDR3 DNA, read in part, is TGTGCCTGGACCTTGAGGGGCGATACG. As protein: CAWTLRGDT. The whole CDR3 protein reads CAWTLRGDTQYF. The V call is TRBV30, the J call TRBJ2-3; either TRBD1 or TRBD2 may supply D (5 bases each). The read ends 3 residues shy of where the CDR3 ends; the end is completed using the germline J gene. CDR3 length equals 12 residues. Germline V gene sequence: CDR1 GTSNPN, CDR2 SVGIG (reference sequence). Trimming removed 4 bases from V and 6 bases from J, with 11 bases in between.

This clone was counted at least ten times. CDR3 DNA, as far as it was read: TGTGCCAGTACCACAGGGGTCATT. Protein sequence: CASTTGVI. The whole CDR3 reads CASTTGVIQYF. The rearrangement uses TRBV19 and TRBJ2-4; 7 bases align to TRBD1. The read terminates 3 residues ahead of where the CDR3 ends, so the germline J gene completes it. V lost 7 bases and J lost 9; bases outside the gene matches: 3. The germline V gene has CDR1 LNHDA and CDR2 SQIVND (reference sequence). This CDR3 has 11 amino acids.

In this sample, this clone turned up a few times. The CDR3 is cut off 3 residues early in the read; its end comes from the germline J gene. The chain joins TRBV18 to TRBJ1-5; the match to TRBD1 covers 8 bases. This CDR3 contains 15 residues. J was trimmed by 4 bases and V by 6 bases; bases with no gene match: 8. From germline, CDR1 is KGHSH and CDR2 LQKENI. The CDR3 loop reads CASSPGTGHNQPQHF. CDR3 DNA (partial): TGTGCCAGCTCCCCTGGGACAGGACATAATCAGCCC.

With respect to this clone: Sequencing ends 3 residues short of the CDR3 end; the germline J gene provides the rest. J is TRBJ2-5 and V is TRBV6-1, with 9 positions matching TRBD2. V gave up 0 bases and J gave up 4 bases; unmatched junction bases: 6. There are 16 residues in the CDR3. Germline V gives CDR1 MNHNS, CDR2 SASEGT. CDR3 bases read: TGTGCCAGCAGTGAAGCTCTTGCGGGGGGGCGAGAGACC. It yields the protein CASSEALAGGRET. The complete CDR3 sequence is CASSEALAGGRETQYF.

This CDR3 is CASGRSYQETQYF. The CDR3 DNA, read in part, is TGTGCCAGCGGTCGGTCCTACCAAGAGACC. The rearrangement links TRBV19 to TRBJ2-5; no clear D. The DNA ends 3 residues before the CDR3 does, and the rest of the CDR3 is filled in from the germline J gene. Germline assignment: CDR1 LNHDA and CDR2 SQIVND (reference sequence). The V and J ends lost 9 bases and 0 bases respectively, with 11 bases between them. The CDR3 has 13 residues.

This clone was detected many times. The CDR3 sequence: CASQQAISYGAFF. CDR3 DNA, as far as it was read: TGTGCCAGTCAACAGGCGATAAGTTACGGA. The chain links TRBV19 to TRBJ1-1; the D gene is possibly TRBD1 (5 bases). The read is 3 residues too short to cover the CDR3 end, so that end is filled in from the germline J gene. This CDR3 comprises 13 residues. The germline V gene has CDR1 LNHDA and CDR2 SQIVND (reference sequence).

Points on this clone: The CDR3 goes on 3 residues after the read ends, and that part is filled in from the germline J gene. The rearrangement links TRBV30 to TRBJ1-3, with 8 bases that match TRBD1. CDR1 GTSNPN and CDR2 SVGIG come from the germline V gene (reference sequence). The CDR3 runs 14 residues. Unmatched junction bases numbered 6, after V lost 2 bases and J lost 6 bases. CDR3 sequence: CAWSTGGVENTIYF. Incomplete CDR3 DNA: TGTGCCTGGAGTACAGGGGGTGTGGAAAACACC. Looking up the rest from reference TRBV30 and TRBJ1-3 gives the full variable domain: SQTIHQWPATLVQPVGSPLSLECTVEGTSNPNLYWYRQAAGRGLQLLFYSVGIGQISSEVPQNLSASRPQDRQFILSSKKLLLSDSGFYLCAWSTGGVENTIYFGEGSWLTVV.

As for this clone: The read gets to within 3 residues of the CDR3 end, and the germline J gene fills in the rest. The V and J genes are TRBV11-3 and TRBJ2-2; 7 nucleotides agree with TRBD1. The CDR3 has 15 residues. Unmatched junction bases numbered 6, after V lost 4 bases and J lost 4 bases. CDR1 is SGHNT, CDR2 YENEEA, per germline. CDR3 DNA (partial): TGTGCCAGCAGCTCCGCGACAGGGAGCACCGGGGAG. Translation: CASSSATGSTGE. The complete CDR3 sequence is CASSSATGSTGELFF. The full variable domain, its missing parts supplied by reference TRBV11-3 and TRBJ2-2, is EAGVVQSPRYKIIEKKQPVAFWCNPISGHNTLYWYLQNLGQGPELLIRYENEEAVDDSQLPKDRFSAERLKGVDSTLKIQPAELGDSAVYLCASSSATGSTGELFFGEGSRLTVL.